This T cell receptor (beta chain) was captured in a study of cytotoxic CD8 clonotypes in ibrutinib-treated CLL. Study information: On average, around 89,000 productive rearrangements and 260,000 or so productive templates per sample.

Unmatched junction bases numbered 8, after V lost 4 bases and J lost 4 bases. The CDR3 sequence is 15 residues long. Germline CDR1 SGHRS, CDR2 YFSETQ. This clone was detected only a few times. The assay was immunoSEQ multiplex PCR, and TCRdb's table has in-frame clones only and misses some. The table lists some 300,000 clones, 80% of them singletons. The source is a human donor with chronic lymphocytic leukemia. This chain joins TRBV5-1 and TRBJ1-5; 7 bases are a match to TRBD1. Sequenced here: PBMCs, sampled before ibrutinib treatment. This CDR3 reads CASSPGTEGNQPQHF. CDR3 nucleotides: TGCGCCAGCAGCCCAGGGACAGAGGGTAATCAGCCCCAGCATTTT.